A selection of T cell receptor beta chains follows, all from one sample in a study of T cell responses to AZD1222 COVID-19 vaccine. Assay: immunoSEQ multiplex PCR; the TCRdb copy retains only in-frame clones and omits some. The repertoire holds 100,000 to 150,000 clones, with around 92% as singletons. The sequenced sample was peripheral blood, obtained 28 days after the second AZD1222 dose. All receptors come from an adult who received the AZD1222 COVID-19 vaccine. The conserved cysteine and the conserved F or W are not part of the CDR3 here.

TRBJ2-5 | TRBV28 | ASSPGGRIQETQY
TRBJ1-1 | TRBV10-1 | ASSRSGQGNTEAF
TRBJ1-1 | TRBV27 | ASRVMGVSTEAF
TRBJ2-5 | TRBV3-1/TRBV3-2 | ASSQRSSGVGETQY
TRBJ1-1 | TRBV19 | ASTRRRGNTEAF
TRBJ1-5 | TRBV2 | ASSESRGYQPQH
TRBJ2-1 | TRBV6-4 | ASSDSRGRTYNEQF
TRBJ1-4 | TRBV6-5 | ASSYSRTGTEKLF
TRBJ2-2 | TRBV5-1 | ASSLELSAGELF
TRBJ2-3 | TRBV10-1 | ASSEPSSGGFADTQY
TRBJ1-5 | TRBV18 | ASSPMMTAQPQH
TRBJ1-3 | TRBV5-6 | ASSPAGSGNTIY
TRBJ1-2 | TRBV7-9 | ASSLRQGNYGYT
TRBJ1-5 | TRBV10-3 | AISAGNQPQH
TRBJ1-1 | TRBV15 | ATSSQPGGDKEAF
TRBJ1-3 | TRBV5-1 | ASSLGGQRKVTIY
TRBJ2-2 | TRBV24-1 | ATSGRGRTGELF
TRBJ1-1 | TRBV24-1 | ATSDSGQSNTEAF
TRBJ1-1 | TRBV29-1 | SVVSNTEAF
TRBJ1-1 | TRBV28 | ASTRDGTEAF
TRBJ2-5 | TRBV25-1 | ASSEYWGTFETQY
TRBJ1-5 | TRBV6-5 | ATSWGVGNQPQH
TRBJ1-1 | TRBV20-1 | SASQVDYEAF
TRBJ2-2 | TRBV27 | ASSFAGSGELF
TRBJ2-7 | TRBV5-8 | ASSFSYEQY
TRBJ1-5 | TRBV6-6 | ASSPHTSDRYSNQPQH
TRBJ2-1 | TRBV12-5 | ASGLVNEQF
TRBJ2-2 | TRBV29-1 | SVARQGANTGELF
TRBJ2-2 | TRBV29-1 | SVAGTSGRASNTGELF
TRBJ1-3 | TRBV12-3/TRBV12-4 | ASSSGRGNTIY
TRBJ1-2 | TRBV11-2 | ASSSTGSGYT
TRBJ2-7 | TRBV2 | ASSEKSFVYEQY
TRBJ1-5 | TRBV3-1/TRBV3-2 | ASSPTGGEPQH
TRBJ1-6 | TRBV27 | ASTPFFSGSPLH
TRBJ1-2 | TRBV28 | ASSRQGSSYGYT
TRBJ2-1 | TRBV9 | ASSVGSVNNEQF
TRBJ2-1 | TRBV27 | ASSLEGQGFSSEQF
TRBJ1-3 | TRBV28 | ASSSPGSGNTIY
TRBJ2-1 | TRBV6-5 | ASSLRGHNEQF
TRBJ2-1 | TRBV19 | ASSIERSNEQF
TRBJ2-5 | TRBV19 | ASSMRDRTRETQY
TRBJ1-1 | TRBV20-1 | SAGVNTEAF